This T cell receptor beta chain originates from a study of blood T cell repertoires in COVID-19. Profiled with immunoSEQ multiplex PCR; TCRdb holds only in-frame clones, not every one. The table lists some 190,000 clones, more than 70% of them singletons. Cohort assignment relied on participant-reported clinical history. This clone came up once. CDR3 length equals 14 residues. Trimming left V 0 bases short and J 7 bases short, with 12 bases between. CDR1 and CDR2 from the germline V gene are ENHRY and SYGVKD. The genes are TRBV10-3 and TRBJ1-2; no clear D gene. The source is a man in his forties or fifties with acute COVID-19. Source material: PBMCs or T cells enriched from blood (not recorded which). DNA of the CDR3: TGTGCCATCAGTGAGTCCGGAGGGCTGTTTGGCTACACCTTC. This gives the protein CAISESGGLFGYTF.